Below are 3 T cell receptor beta chains sequenced from a single sample in a study of T-cell memory formation after mild COVID-19. Using its own MiXCR run on the 5' RACE reads, TCRdb lists one record per CDR3 protein. The table includes about 340,000 distinct CDR3 sequences, 13% detected once. Sequenced input: PBMCs or a T cell subset sorted from them (not recorded which). These receptors were collected from a man aged 18 to 29 who had mild COVID-19 (a few samples of this study predate the infection). Cell type and time point are not known.

This chain joins TRBV12-3 or TRBV12-4 and TRBJ1-5; TRBD1 matches at 7 bases. There are 15 residues in the CDR3. V gave up 6 bases and J gave up 3 bases; unmatched junction bases: 8. CDR3 residues: CASRPPGQFNQPQHF. The CDR3 bases are TGTGCCAGCAGGCCACCGGGACAGTTCAATCAGCCCCAGCATTTT.

This clonotype has just a few counts. The chain recombines TRBV20-1 with TRBJ2-5; D uncertain. Trimming removed 0 bases at V and 5 bases at J, with 10 bases between. This CDR3 is built from 13 residues. The V gene's germline CDR1 is DFQATT and CDR2 SNEGSKA (reference sequence). This CDR3 is CSARDTARETQYF. The CDR3 DNA sequence: TGCAGTGCTAGAGACACAGCTCGGGAGACCCAGTACTTC.

V and J are TRBV6-1 and TRBJ2-7, with D possibly being TRBD1 or TRBD2 (5 bases each). The CDR3 sequence is 13 residues long. V was trimmed by 3 bases and J by 7 bases, leaving 13 bases between them. From germline, CDR1 is MNHNS and CDR2 SASEGT. DNA of the CDR3: TGTGCCAGCAGTGACGGGCGTTGGGGGGAGCAGTACTTC. Translation: CASSDGRWGEQYF.